This T cell receptor (beta chain) was identified during a study of shared clonotypes between healthy human individuals. Findings and limits, study-wide: Estimated clonotype richness was generally higher in naive than memory subsets.

Method: immunoSEQ multiplex PCR; TCRdb's copy keeps in-frame clones and lacks some. The table lists around 2.1 million clones, 90% to 97% of them singletons. Donors were healthy HIV-negative adults without recently reported acute infections or vaccinations. Investigators divided CD4+ cells into CD45RA+ naive and CD45RA-negative memory subsets. Germline values: CDR1 SEHNR, CDR2 FQNEAQ (reference sequence). Trimming took off 1 base at V and 3 bases at J, with 13 bases between the two ends. There are 16 residues in the CDR3. Of note for this clone: Its matching antigen is unknown.

The rearrangement links TRBV7-9 to TRBJ1-3; D remains unclear. The sequenced sample consisted of naive CD4+ T cells sorted from blood. Subset noted: CD45RA+ positively selected. This TCR was sampled from a man aged 18 to 30 in good health. CDR3 sequence (DNA): TGTGCCAGCAGCTTAGACGGCCTGAGGATTGGAAACACCATATATTTT. This encodes CASSLDGLRIGNTIYF.